This T cell receptor beta chain was recovered during a study of siplizumab effects on memory and regulatory T cells (dated by TCRdb to the late 2010s). About the study as a whole: The effect of the anti-CD2 antibody siplizumab on alloreactive T-cell subsets was examined in allogeneic mixed lymphocyte reactions constructed from human PBMCs.

In a few donor pairs, further sequencing was done on unstimulated CD8+ naive, CD4+ memory, CD8+ TEMRA, CD4+ naive and CD8+ effector memory subsets. Sorted unstimulated T cells and proliferating T cells recovered from mixed lymphocyte reactions were subjected to TCRbeta CDR3 sequencing. Fresh whole blood from approximately ten HLA-typed healthy donors was used to isolate PBMCs. With regard to this clone: What antigen it recognizes has not been identified. No qualities accompany the bases; no much larger clone lies one base away.

Library generation was performed with the immunoSEQ multiplex PCR assay. Each sample had roughly 90,000 TCR templates assayed by the deep sequencing platform. Genomic DNA extracted from sorted T cells was used for TCRbeta CDR3 sequencing. On the study's bioinformatics: The R programming language was used for the clonal analysis of the TCRbeta CDR3 data. Alloreactive CD4+ and CD8+ clones were defined by comparing unstimulated samples with post-reaction CFSE-low samples. Alloreactive CD4+ clones were assigned to regulatory or non-regulatory origin by matching sequences to sorted unstimulated Treg and non-Treg repertoires. Sourced from immuneACCESS, this table was stored by TCRdb with only in-frame sequences that have V and J called. A share of the clones is absent; for the studies checked, an unresolved V gene accounts for under half, and the remainder has no known explanation. V and J calls and clone size are those listed in that table; D and trimming were worked out from the DNA. Within this sample are approximately 40,000 clones, with 70% to 90% of them counted one time only. The ten largest clones represent 0.25% of the sample.

The germline V gene encodes CDR1 GTSNPN and CDR2 SVGIG (reference sequence). V is cut by 2 bases and J by 6 bases, and the space between the germline ends is 16 bases. The CDR3 goes from the cysteine to the phenylalanine over 14 residues. CDR3 DNA is the only sequence kept; it has 42 bases, read in frame from the first base. Overall study outcomes, separate from this receptor: Because sequences at frequencies below about 10^-5 were poorly captured, only a minor fraction of alloreactive clones could be mapped back to unstimulated subsets. Greater diversity appeared to be present in unstimulated naive T cells than in memory T cells, and a substantial contribution to the alloresponse seemed to be made by naive cells. About 80-96% of proliferating CD4+ or CD8+ clones could not be given a naive or memory phenotype. Whether proliferating Tregs from siplizumab cultures were suppressive was not functionally confirmed. In reactions with siplizumab, an average of roughly 69% of mappable alloreactive CD4+ clones were Treg-derived, compared with 25% to 30% in control reactions. The cumulative frequency of alloreactive sequences traceable to unstimulated CD4+ memory T cells was significantly reduced by siplizumab.

Recombination joined TRBV30 with TRBJ1-2; the D gene lacks a confident call. The sample was naive CD4+ T cells sorted from blood. The sample's cell subset or site label, decoded: unstimulated naive T cells. This TCR was sampled from a human donor in good health. The CDR3 reads as follows: CAWSKGMGTDGYTF. At the DNA level, the sequence is TGTGCCTGGAGTAAAGGGATGGGTACAGATGGCTACACCTTC.